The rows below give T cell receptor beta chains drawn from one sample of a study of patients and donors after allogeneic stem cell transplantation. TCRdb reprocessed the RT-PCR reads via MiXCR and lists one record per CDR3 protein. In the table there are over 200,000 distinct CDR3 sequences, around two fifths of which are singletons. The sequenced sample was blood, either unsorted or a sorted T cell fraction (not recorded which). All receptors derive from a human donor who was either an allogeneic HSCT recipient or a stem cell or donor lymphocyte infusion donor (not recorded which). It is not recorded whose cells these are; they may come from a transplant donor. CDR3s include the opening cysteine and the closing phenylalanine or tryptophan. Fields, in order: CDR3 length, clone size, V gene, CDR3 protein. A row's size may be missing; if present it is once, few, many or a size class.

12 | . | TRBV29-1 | CSVASQGHGYTF
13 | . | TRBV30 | CAWSPSRTYGYTF
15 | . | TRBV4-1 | CASSQDPRGVETQYF
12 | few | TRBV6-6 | CATRRSSDEAFF
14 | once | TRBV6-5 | CASSPSGGIYEQYF
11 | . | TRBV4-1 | CASSQSDEQYF
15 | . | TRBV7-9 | CASSPRQGTGYGYTF
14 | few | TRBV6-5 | CASSPGQLNEKLFF
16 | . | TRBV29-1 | CSVQGTTSRSGNTIYF
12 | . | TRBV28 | CASSFLQETQYF